A single sample is the source of the 13 T cell receptor beta chains below, sequenced in a study of low-dose radiotherapy and immunotherapy resistance in tumors. With TRAV- and TRBV-specific primers, first-strand cDNA was made, covering the alpha and beta chains. Both a constant-region primer and a V-primer adapter served to amplify TCRs across 20 PCR cycles. MiXCR, applied by TCRdb to the reads, yields one record per CDR3 protein. Counted here are about 20,000 distinct CDR3 sequences, over 65% occurring once; the ten biggest clones make up about an eighth. All receptors come from a human donor with advanced metastatic prostate, ovarian, gallbladder or colorectal cancer (not recorded which). This table probably holds off-target reads from a library built for another chain.

The chain recombines TRBV7-3 with TRBJ2-1; tentatively, D is TRBD1 (5 bases). The CDR3 spans 15 residues. V lost 5 bases and J lost 5, with 16 bases in between. Germline-derived CDR1 and CDR2 are SGHTA and FQGTGA. CDR3 sequence: CASSRQTKLNNEQFF. CDR3 sequence (DNA): TGTGCCAGCAGCCGACAGACGAAACTGAACAATGAGCAGTTCTTC.

The chain is built from TRBV7-4 and TRBJ2-3; TRBD1 or TRBD2 may be the D gene (5 bases each). Germline V gives CDR1 SGHVT, CDR2 SQSDAQ. CDR3 length equals 15 residues. V lost 7 bases and J 3 bases, leaving 17 bases between the germline ends. The chain's CDR3 is CASTNWGFRTDTQYF. The CDR3 DNA reads as TGTGCCAGCACTAATTGGGGGTTTCGGACAGATACGCAGTATTTT.

V is TRBV2 and J is TRBJ1-1, with 11 nucleotides matching TRBD1. CDR1 and CDR2 from the germline V gene are SNHLY and FYNNEI. J gave up 6 bases and V 6 bases, and 9 bases lay outside the gene matches. This CDR3 spans 15 amino acids. CDR3 loop: CASSRDRGVEPEAFF. CDR3 nucleotides: TGTGCCAGCAGCAGGGACAGGGGGGTCGAGCCTGAAGCTTTCTTT. Full variable domain (remainder filled in from reference TRBV2 and TRBJ1-1): EPEVTQTPSHQVTQMGQEVILRCVPISNHLYFYWYRQILGQKVEFLVSFYNNEISEKSEIFDDQFSVERPDGSNFTLKIRSTKLEDSAMYFCASSRDRGVEPEAFFGQGTRLTVV.

This clonotype was recorded once. V gene TRBV4-3 combines with J gene TRBJ1-2; no firm D call. The CDR3 is 13 residues long. Deletions cut 2 bases from V and 3 bases from J, with 7 bases between. The germline gives CDR1 LGHNA, CDR2 YSLEER. The CDR3 loop is CASSQQKDYGYTF. The CDR3 coding sequence is TGCGCCAGCAGCCAACAGAAGGACTATGGCTACACCTTC.

This clonotype was picked up a small number of times. This sequence joins TRBV12-3 or TRBV12-4 and TRBJ1-1; TRBD1 is a possible D gene (5 bases). Trimming stripped 5 bases from V and 1 base from J, with 14 bases between. This CDR3 contains 15 residues. The CDR3 sequence: CASSKIRGENTEAFF. The CDR3 nucleotides are TGTGCCAGCAGTAAGATAAGGGGAGAGAACACTGAAGCTTTCTTT.

The chain uses TRBV18 and TRBJ2-7; no reliable D call. Germline-derived CDR1 and CDR2 are KGHSH and LQKENI. The CDR3 extends over 11 amino acids. V lost 6 bases and J 4 bases, leaving 7 bases between the germline ends. The CDR3 DNA follows: TGTGCCAGCTCGTCCCAATACGAGCAGTACTTC. Encoded protein: CASSSQYEQYF.

This chain uses TRBV5-5 with TRBJ2-5; 9 positions agree with TRBD1. The germline V gene has CDR1 SGHKS and CDR2 YYEKEE (reference sequence). The CDR3 is made up of 13 amino acids. V was pared by 4 bases and J by 4 bases, with 2 bases of the junction left unmatched. CDR3 loop: CASSPDRGETQYF. The CDR3 DNA reads TGTGCCAGCAGCCCGGACAGGGGAGAGACCCAGTACTTC.

This clonotype occurred a few times. The chain carries TRBV5-1 and TRBJ2-1, with TRBD1 identical over 8 bases. V was clipped by 0 bases and J by 8 bases; unmatched bases: 7. Germline V lookup: CDR1 SGHRS, CDR2 YFSETQ. The CDR3 contains 15 residues. CDR3 coding DNA: TGCGCCAGCAGCTTGGATCTTTCGACAGGGGATGAGCAGTTCTTC. This encodes CASSLDLSTGDEQFF.

CDR3 DNA: TGCGCCAGCAGCTTGGGTGGGACTTTGAATGAGCAGTTCTTC. It translates to CASSLGGTLNEQFF. The chain couples TRBV5-1 to TRBJ2-1; tentative D call: TRBD2 (6 bases). Germline values: CDR1 SGHRS, CDR2 YFSETQ. This CDR3 has 14 residues. V shed 0 bases and J shed 7 bases, with 11 bases lying between them.

J is TRBJ2-2 and V is TRBV7-9; D remains ambiguous. Deletions cut 4 bases from V and 6 bases from J, with 12 bases between. This CDR3 comprises 14 residues. Germline lookup yields CDR1 SEHNR and CDR2 FQNEAQ (reference sequence). CDR3: CASSSRSEAGELFF. The DNA for the CDR3 is TGTGCCAGCAGCTCGCGCAGTGAGGCCGGGGAGCTGTTTTTT.

The chain recombines TRBV2 with TRBJ1-4; the match to TRBD1 covers 7 bases. CDR3 length: 14 residues. The ends lost 10 bases at V and 2 bases at J; junction bases unmatched: 7. Germline V CDR1 and CDR2: SNHLY, FYNNEI. As DNA, the CDR3 is TGTGCCACTTTACAGGGGACCACTAATGAAAAACTGTTTTTT. It yields the protein CATLQGTTNEKLFF.

This clonotype has just a few counts. V and J are TRBV18 and TRBJ1-1; D not certain. Per the germline V gene, CDR1 is KGHSH and CDR2 is LQKENI. Between the trimmed V and J ends, which lost 3 bases and 4 bases, there was a span of 15 bases. The length of the CDR3 is 15 residues. The chain's CDR3 is CASSPSKAAVTEAFF. The CDR3 region has the DNA TGTGCCAGCTCACCCTCTAAGGCAGCAGTCACTGAAGCTTTCTTT.

The chain is built from TRBV14 and TRBJ1-2; no reliable D call. CDR1 is SGHDN and CDR2 is FVKESK in the germline V gene. V was trimmed by 5 bases and J by 4 bases, leaving 5 bases between them. CDR3 size: 11 residues. The CDR3 DNA reads TGTGCCAGCAGCGCGGGCTATGGCTACACCTTC. Amino acids: CASSAGYGYTF. The variable domain in full, completed from reference TRBV14 and TRBJ1-2, reads EAGVTQFPSHSVIEKGQTVTLRCDPISGHDNLYWYRRVMGKEIKFLLHFVKESKQDESGMPNNRFLAERTGGTYSTLKVQPAELEDSGVYFCASSAGYGYTFGSGTRLTVV.